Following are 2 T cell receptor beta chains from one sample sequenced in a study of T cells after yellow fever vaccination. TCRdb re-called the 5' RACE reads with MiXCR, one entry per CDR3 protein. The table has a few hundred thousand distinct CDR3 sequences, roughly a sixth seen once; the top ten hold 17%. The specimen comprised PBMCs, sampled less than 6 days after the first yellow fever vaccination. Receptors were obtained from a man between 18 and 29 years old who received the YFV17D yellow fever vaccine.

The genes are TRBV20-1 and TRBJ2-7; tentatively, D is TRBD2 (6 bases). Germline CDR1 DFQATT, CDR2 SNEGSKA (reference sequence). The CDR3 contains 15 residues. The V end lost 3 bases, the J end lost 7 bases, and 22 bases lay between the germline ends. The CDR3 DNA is TGCAGTGCTAGTGTGGGCGCCGGGAGTCAGTATGAGCAGTACTTC. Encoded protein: CSASVGAGSQYEQYF.

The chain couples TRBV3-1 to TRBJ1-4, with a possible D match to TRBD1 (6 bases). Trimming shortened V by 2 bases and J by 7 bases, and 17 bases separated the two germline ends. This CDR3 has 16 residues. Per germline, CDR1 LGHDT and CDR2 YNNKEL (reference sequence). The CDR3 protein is CASSQHTQGFVEKLFF. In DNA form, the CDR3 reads TGTGCCAGCAGCCAACACACACAGGGTTTTGTTGAAAAACTGTTTTTT.